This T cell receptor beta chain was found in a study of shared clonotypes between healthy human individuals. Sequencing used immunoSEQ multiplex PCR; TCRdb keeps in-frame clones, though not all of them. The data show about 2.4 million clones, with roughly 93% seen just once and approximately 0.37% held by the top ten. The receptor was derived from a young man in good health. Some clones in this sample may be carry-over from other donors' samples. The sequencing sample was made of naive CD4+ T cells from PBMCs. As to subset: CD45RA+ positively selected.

The CDR3, as DNA: TGTGCCAGCAGCCCCAATGCCCGACAGAGCTCTGGAAACACCATATATTTT. Translated, it gives CASSPNARQSSGNTIYF. The V and J genes are TRBV9 and TRBJ1-3, with D possibly being TRBD1 (5 bases). Looked up from germline, CDR1 is SGDLS and CDR2 is YYNGEE. The CDR3 totals 17 residues. The V end was cut by 4 bases, the J end by 0 bases, with 17 bases between.